The 5 T cell receptor beta chains reported below all come from one sample, sequenced in a study of regulatory T cells in long-lasting Graves disease. Time point described: persistent/refractory GD, antithyroid drugs over 5 years with positive TRAb. RNA extracted from PBMCs served as the sequencing template. Construction of the TCR beta libraries employed iRepertoire HTBI primers in conjunction with Arm-PCR of CDR3 regions. One entry per CDR3 protein results from TCRdb running MiXCR on the multiplex PCR reads. The data contain roughly 430,000 distinct CDR3 sequences, approximately 22% of them singletons. The specimen comprised peripheral blood mononuclear cells (PBMCs), sampled when the disease was refractory, from a patient treated with antithyroid drugs. These receptors were collected from a female donor with Graves disease.

This clonotype was counted between two and nine times. This rearrangement joins TRBV15 to TRBJ2-7; TRBD1 agrees at 7 bases. The CDR3 is 15 residues long. The J segment lost 1 base and the V segment lost 3 bases, leaving 6 bases of the junction unmatched. CDR1 is LNHNV and CDR2 is YYDKDF in the germline V gene (reference sequence). CDR3 amino acids: CATSRIKTGSYEQYF. The DNA of the CDR3 is TGTGCCACCAGCAGGATAAAGACAGGGTCCTACGAGCAGTACTTC.

This clonotype was seen many times. A read error may account for a junction end that differs from germline. The chain employs TRBV2 and TRBJ1-1, with 7 bases matching TRBD1. Germline loops: CDR1 SNHLY, CDR2 FYNNEI. The CDR3 sequence is 11 residues long. The CDR3 region is CASRLGTGDYF. CDR3 bases: TGTGCCAGCAGACTGGGAACAGGGGACTACTTT.

Here the CDR3 DNA reads TGTGCCTGGGGATATTCAGCGAACACCGGGGAGCTGTTTTTT. As protein: CAWGYSANTGELFF. The genes are TRBV30 and TRBJ2-2; D is unclear. The CDR3 runs to 14 residues. The germline gives CDR1 GTSNPN, CDR2 SVGIG (reference sequence). Deletions cut 5 bases from V and 0 bases from J, with 10 bases between.

The CDR3 loop reads CASSSPGAGEKLFF. The CDR3 DNA sequence: TGCGCCAGCAGCTCTCCGGGCGCAGGGGAAAAACTGTTTTTT. The chain couples TRBV5-1 to TRBJ1-4; weak D call: TRBD1 (5 bases). Per germline, CDR1 SGHRS and CDR2 YFSETQ. The CDR3 totals 14 residues. Deletions cut 3 bases from V and 8 bases from J, with 14 bases between.

This clonotype was detected a few times. The V gene is TRBV10-3, the J gene TRBJ1-2; D gene uncertain. CDR3 length equals 12 residues. The V end lost 11 bases, the J end lost 0 bases, and 10 bases lay between the germline ends. Germline V gene data show CDR1 as ENHRY and CDR2 as SYGVKD. The CDR3 DNA follows: TGTGCCTGCGGTCGTTCTAACTATGGCTACACCTTC. Translated, it gives CACGRSNYGYTF.